Listed below are T cell receptor beta chains from one sample, sequenced in a study of vaccination and CD4 T cells after COVID-19. TCRdb recomputed calls from the PCR reads with MiXCR, one row per CDR3 protein. The sample includes about 10,000 distinct CDR3 sequences, over 45% of them seen just once. Antigens of these TCRs are unknown. Sequenced sample: CD4+ T cells from blood, cultured in vitro. Source of these receptors: a human donor who had recovered from COVID-19. Each CDR3 is given with its conserved first and last residue. The D gene is left open where the match is weak. The size entry is marked missing in some rows and otherwise reads once, few, many or a size class.

j_call d_call v_call clone_size cdr3_aa cdr3_nt
TRBJ1-2 NA TRBV6-1 few CASFSTTGSYGYTF TGTGCCAGCTTTTCCACGACGGGGTCCTATGGCTACACCTTC
TRBJ1-5 NA TRBV30 NA CAWSFPGTLGPQHF TGTGCCTGGAGTTTCCCAGGGACCCTTGGGCCCCAGCATTTT
TRBJ1-3 NA TRBV5-4 NA CASSLEATRGNTIYF TGTGCCAGCAGCTTGGAAGCGACCCGTGGAAACACCATATATTTT
TRBJ1-5 NA TRBV6-2/TRBV6-3 NA CATTTGNSNQPRHF TGTGCCACAACTACAGGGAATAGCAATCAGCCCCGGCATTTT
TRBJ2-2 NA TRBV12-3/TRBV12-4 NA CASSLIRGYTGELFF TGTGCCAGCAGTTTGATCCGAGGATACACCGGGGAGCTGTTTTTT
TRBJ1-2 TRBD1 TRBV4-2 NA CASSQAGQGVNYGYTF TGTGCCAGCAGCCAAGCCGGACAGGGGGTTAACTATGGCTACACCTTC
TRBJ1-1 NA TRBV20-1 NA CSARDLGAGTPQISEAFF TGCAGTGCTAGAGATCTCGGGGCAGGGACCCCCCAAATTTCTGAAGCTTTCTTT
TRBJ1-1 TRBD1 TRBV7-9 NA CASRRPRGQTEAFF TGTGCCAGCAGACGCCCCAGGGGGCAAACTGAAGCTTTCTTT
TRBJ1-2 NA TRBV7-2 once CASSNTGGSGYGYTF TGTGCCAGCAGCAACACGGGGGGCTCAGGGTATGGCTACACCTTC
TRBJ1-3 NA TRBV6-5 NA CASSLRGTSGNTIYF TGTGCCAGCAGTTTACGGGGTACCTCTGGAAACACCATATATTTT
TRBJ1-1 TRBD1 TRBV6-1 NA CAIRQGHNTEAFF TGTGCCATCCGACAGGGGCATAACACTGAAGCTTTCTTT
TRBJ1-5 NA TRBV2 few CASSDMSNQPQHF TGTGCCAGCAGTGACATGTCCAATCAGCCCCAGCATTTT
TRBJ2-1 TRBD2 TRBV7-2 once CASSLLAGIDEQFF TGTGCCAGCAGCTTGCTAGCGGGGATCGATGAGCAGTTCTTC
TRBJ1-1 NA TRBV19 NA CASTEQGFHYTEAFF TGTGCCAGTACCGAACAGGGCTTCCATTACACTGAAGCTTTCTTT
TRBJ2-1 TRBD1 TRBV20-1 NA CSAPGTGLYEQFF TGCAGTGCCCCCGGGACAGGGTTGTATGAGCAGTTCTTC
TRBJ2-5 TRBD2 TRBV27 NA CASSSIFTFGGGYQETQYF TGTGCCAGCAGTTCCATATTCACTTTCGGGGGGGGTTACCAAGAGACCCAGTACTTC